Sequencing of this TCR beta chain was carried out in a study of T-cell reconstitution after alpha-beta-depleted transplantation in children. Study outcomes and limitations: It was newly produced T cells that mostly accounted for T-cell counts and diversity one year after transplant. There were reportedly several hundred expanded graft clones from which alpha-beta T cells came about two months after transplant. Certain patients had high TCRbeta diversity at day 60, and it came from recipient T cells and thymic progenitors that survived.

Germline CDR1 is LGHNA and CDR2 is YSLEER. The V segment lost 1 base and the J segment 1 base; nucleotides outside the gene matches: 4. The CDR3 runs 16 residues. Details on this clonotype: Its antigen is not identified.

The authors prepared the TCRbeta library with unique molecular identifiers. TCRdb redid the calling of the PCR reads with MiXCR, one entry per CDR3 protein. The sample records more than 300,000 distinct CDR3 sequences, 15% to 20% being singletons. This chain links TRBV4-3 with TRBJ2-4; 7 bases match TRBD1. The TCR was taken from a male patient aged 2-9 years who had a stem cell transplant for acute lymphoblastic leukemia, so the T cells may come from the graft donor. The sample was PBMCs, mostly from graft donor cells, taken 360 days after TCRalphabeta/CD19-depleted stem cell transplant. CDR3 residues: CASSQVLQGAKNIQYF. In DNA, the CDR3 is TGCGCCAGCAGCCAAGTCTTACAGGGGGCCAAAAACATTCAGTACTTC.